This T cell receptor (beta chain) was captured by sequencing in a study of T-cell reconstitution after alpha-beta-depleted transplantation in children (TCRdb year 2016). Concerning the study at large: T-cell immune reconstitution after TCRalphabeta/CD19-depleted allogeneic hematopoietic cell transplantation in children was quantitatively tracked in the study by means of TCR repertoire profiling. General conclusions and limits of the study: Hyperexpanded clone frequencies declined over subsequent months; after one year, T-cell counts and TCRbeta diversity were mostly attributed to newly produced T cells. Apparently early alphabetaT-cell count recovery about two months after transplant reportedly relied on only several hundred rapidly expanded clones derived from non-depleted graft cells. In some patients, the high TCRbeta diversity seen at day 60 was put down to recipient T cells and intrathymic progenitors that had survived conditioning.

This clonotype was seen repeatedly, ten times or more. Its antigen is not yet known. Qualities for individual bases were not recorded, and no much larger clone is one base off. Sample treatment or condition, as interpreted from the label and publication: allogeneic hematopoietic cell transplantation with graft depleted of TCRalphabeta T cells and CD19 B cells. Transplant recipients were children who received TCRalphabeta/CD19-depleted allogeneic hematopoietic cell grafts. CDR1 and CDR2 are drawn from the germline V gene: SQVTM, ANQGSEA. The CDR3 goes from the cysteine to the phenylalanine over 12 residues. Of the read, only the CDR3 DNA is kept; its 36 bases are in frame from base 1. V loses 7 bases at its end and J loses 6 bases; junction bases beyond the gene matches: 6. Libraries came from PCR. Sequencing relied on an Illumina HiSeq 2500. Molecular barcoding was employed in the preparation of TCR libraries, with unique molecular identifiers being used to normalize TCRbeta repertoire quantification. TCRdb handled the public reads itself, with Q25 trimming in fastp and clone calling in MiXCR, and kept productive beta chains. CDR3 protein duplicates are merged, each entry listing the most common genes and DNA. The sample table shows a few hundred thousand distinct CDR3 sequences, and approximately 10% are seen once. The ten largest clones take up under 30% of the sample.

Recombination connected TRBV29-1 to TRBJ2-7; TRBD2 fits 10 bases in the junction. The source is a child younger than two with acute myeloid leukemia, due to receive a stem cell transplant. The material was PBMCs, obtained before TCRalphabeta/CD19-depleted stem cell transplant. Here the CDR3 is given as CSGRLAGREQYF. The nucleotides are TGCAGCGGCCGACTAGCGGGTCGCGAGCAGTACTTC.